This TCR beta chain was captured in a study of graft-versus-host responses after intestinal transplantation. Looking at the study overall: Tacrolimus plus steroids were given to all recipients for approximately 3 years, preceded by anti-thymocyte globulin induction. Findings and limits, study-wide: GvH clonotypes were identified within recipient marrow, with a subset emerging first in ileum or blood. Individuals carrying graft-donor T cell macrochimerism showed high graft-versus-host to host-versus-graft clonal ratios in allografts.

Plates contained approximately 200,000 CFSE-labeled responder cells and approximately 200,000 irradiated, violet-dye-labeled stimulator cells. The authors sorted proliferating CFSE-low CD3+CD4+ and CD3+CD8+ responders after the reaction. Produced via immunoSEQ multiplex PCR; TCRdb's table is partial and in-frame only. Here the sample spans about 10,000 clones, about 35% being singletons. In germline, CDR1 is MGHRA, CDR2 YSYEKL. The CDR3 runs 14 residues. Deletions cut 2 bases from V and 3 bases from J, with 10 bases between. The input for sequencing was alloreactive CD8+ T cells from a mixed lymphocyte reaction culture, taken before intestinal transplant. The subset was: CFSE-low proliferating T cells sorted from approximately 6-day pre-transplant mixed lymphocyte reaction (GvH or HvG direction). This TCR was sampled from a human patient who received an intestinal transplant. This rearrangement joins TRBV4-1 to TRBJ1-2, with D unresolved. The CDR3 DNA follows: TGCGCCAGCAGCCAACGTGCGGGGTACTATGGCTACACCTTC. It encodes CASSQRAGYYGYTF.